These 17 T cell receptor beta chains originate from one sample sequenced in a study of CD8+CD57+ T cells in acquired aplastic anemia. Both TCR beta VDJ combination and CDR3 sequence profiling were carried out. Genomic DNA was the template for this profiling. From the reads, TCRdb called clonotypes with MiXCR, one entry per CDR3 protein. The sample has 150,000 to 200,000 distinct CDR3 sequences, roughly 48% seen once. By flow cytometry, patients selected for sequencing had shown an expansion of CD8+CD57+ cells. Material for sequencing was sorted CD4+, CD8+, or CD8+CD57+ T cells (not recorded which) from PBMCs. These receptors originate from a human donor with aplastic anemia.

In its sample, this clonotype was seen once. The chain employs TRBV5-1 and TRBJ2-1; the match to TRBD1 covers 9 bases. The ends lost 4 bases at V and 5 bases at J; junction bases unmatched: 4. CDR1 SGHRS and CDR2 YFSETQ come from the germline V gene. CDR3 length: 14 amino acids. The CDR3 reads CASSPRDRDNEQFF. The CDR3 DNA sequence: TGCGCCAGCAGCCCGAGGGACAGGGACAATGAGCAGTTCTTC.

At least ten counts were recorded for this clonotype. The rearrangement uses TRBV29-1 and TRBJ1-1; D gene ambiguous. Trimming took off 4 bases at V and 0 bases at J, with 9 bases between the two ends. The CDR3 extends over 13 amino acids. CDR1 is SQVTM and CDR2 is ANQGSEA in the germline V gene. The CDR3 loop is CSVVVDMNTEAFF. CDR3 DNA sequence: TGCAGCGTTGTCGTGGATATGAACACTGAAGCTTTCTTT.

This clonotype came up many times. The genes are TRBV4-1 and TRBJ2-2; D remains unclear. Germline-derived CDR1 and CDR2 are MGHRA and YSYEKL. The V and J ends lost 4 bases and 6 bases respectively, with 12 bases between them. The CDR3 is 14 amino acids. CDR3 protein: CASSPTPGPGELFF. In nucleotides, the CDR3 is TGCGCCAGCAGCCCGACACCCGGCCCCGGGGAGCTGTTTTTT.

The genes are TRBV18 and TRBJ2-2; no firm D call. Trimming removed 1 base at V and 1 base at J, with 7 bases between. Germline V lookup: CDR1 KGHSH, CDR2 LQKENI. The CDR3 loop spans 15 amino acids. CDR3 loop: CASSPRPLNTGELFF. CDR3 nucleotides: TGTGCCAGCTCACCACGGCCGTTGAACACCGGGGAGCTGTTTTTT.

The chain recombines TRBV15 with TRBJ2-5; tentative D call: TRBD1 (6 bases). In germline, CDR1 is LNHNV, CDR2 YYDKDF (reference sequence). The CDR3 contains 17 residues. The V end was cut by 1 base, the J end by 4 bases, with 19 bases between. The CDR3 region is CATSRGRLGQGRETQYF. In DNA form, the CDR3 reads TGTGCCACCAGCAGAGGCAGACTCGGTCAGGGGCGAGAGACCCAGTACTTC.

The rearrangement joins TRBV4-2 to TRBJ1-1, with a tentative D call TRBD1 (5 bases). Germline CDR1 is LGHNA and CDR2 is YNFKEQ. Trimming cost V 2 bases and J 5 bases, with 18 bases left between them. The CDR3 covers 16 residues. CDR3 loop: CASSQWDPRLATEAFF. The CDR3 nucleotides are TGTGCCAGCAGCCAATGGGACCCCCGTTTAGCGACTGAAGCTTTCTTT.

This clonotype was detected many times. The V gene is TRBV11-1, the J gene TRBJ1-1; D unresolved. The V and J ends lost 2 bases and 5 bases respectively, with 15 bases between them. CDR3 length: 15 amino acids. Germline V gives CDR1 SGHAT, CDR2 FQDESV (reference sequence). Here the CDR3 DNA reads TGTGCCAGCAGCTTATCCCCGCCTGGCACGACTGAAGCTTTCTTT. It codes for CASSLSPPGTTEAFF.

Details on this clonotype: This may be a read error: a much more frequent sequence differs by one nucleotide. The J gene is TRBJ2-7, the V gene TRBV4-3; no clear D gene. Looked up from germline, CDR1 is LGHNA and CDR2 is YSLEER. The CDR3 is made up of 16 amino acids. The CDR3 DNA sequence: TGCGCCGGCAGCCAAGAAAGTGGACCCCGCTCCTACGAGCAGTACTTC. As protein: CAGSQESGPRSYEQYF.

This clonotype has a handful of counts. This chain joins TRBV7-9 and TRBJ2-7, with a weak D call TRBD2 (5 bases). Deletions cut 1 base from V and 2 bases from J, with 9 bases between. Germline V gene data show CDR1 as SEHNR and CDR2 as FQNEAQ (reference sequence). This CDR3 is built from 14 residues. The CDR3 loop reads CASSLVGGPYEQYF. CDR3 coding DNA: TGTGCCAGCAGCTTAGTCGGAGGCCCCTACGAGCAGTACTTC.

This clonotype appeared a few times. The V and J genes are TRBV20-1 and TRBJ2-7; 7 bases map to TRBD1. There are 15 residues in the CDR3. Trimming removed 3 bases from V and 1 base from J; junction bases left unmatched: 9. Germline CDR1 is DFQATT and CDR2 is SNEGSKA (reference sequence). CDR3 in DNA: TGCAGTGCTAGGCCACAGGGGCGGTTGTCCTACGAGCAGTACTTC. Amino acid sequence: CSARPQGRLSYEQYF.

The chain links TRBV29-1 to TRBJ2-1; 8 positions agree with TRBD1. Trimming removed 7 bases from V and 8 bases from J; junction bases left unmatched: 7. The CDR3 spans 12 residues. CDR1 and CDR2 from the germline V gene are SQVTM and ANQGSEA. The DNA of the CDR3 is TGCAGCGCAGACAGGGGTCGGGATGAGCAGTTCTTC. Translated, it gives CSADRGRDEQFF.

This clonotype was counted at least ten times. The rearrangement joins TRBV6-1 to TRBJ2-7, with 8 positions matching TRBD2. The V segment lost 6 bases and the J segment 3 bases; nucleotides outside the gene matches: 10. The length of the CDR3 is 15 residues. Germline assignment: CDR1 MNHNS and CDR2 SASEGT. The CDR3 region has the DNA TGTGCCAGCAGCTCCGGGGGGGAAACAGGCTACGAGCAGTACTTC. Translation gives CASSSGGETGYEQYF.

A remark on this clonotype: Germline is not matched at one junction end, which may reflect a read error. The J gene is TRBJ1-1, the V gene TRBV5-1; the D gene is possibly TRBD1 (5 bases). The CDR3 sequence is 18 residues long. Germline V lookup: CDR1 SGHRS, CDR2 YFSETQ. CDR3 in amino acids: CASSLVGQGIGTNTGAFF. The CDR3 DNA follows: TGCGCCAGCAGCTTGGTTGGGCAGGGAATAGGGACGAACACTGGAGCTTTCTTT.

This clonotype was detected ten times or more. The V call is TRBV20-1, the J call TRBJ2-3; 9 nucleotides agree with TRBD2. Germline V gene sequence: CDR1 DFQATT, CDR2 SNEGSKA (reference sequence). This CDR3 has 16 amino acids. V dropped 0 bases and J dropped 7; count of bases not matched to a gene: 11. The CDR3 coding sequence is TGCAGTGCTAGAGATAGGCGGGAGGGAACGTGGAATACGCAGTATTTT. Translating gives CSARDRREGTWNTQYF.

The table lists this clonotype with many counts. The rearrangement joins TRBV29-1 to TRBJ1-1, with 9 bases identical to TRBD1. Germline CDR1 SQVTM, CDR2 ANQGSEA. The CDR3 is made up of 15 amino acids. V shed 0 bases, J shed 6 bases, and the junction held 8 bases outside the gene matches. The DNA for the CDR3 is TGCAGCGTTGAAGAGGCGGACAGGGGTATGGCTGAAGCTTTCTTT. It codes for CSVEEADRGMAEAFF.

This rearrangement joins TRBV27 to TRBJ2-5; D may be TRBD1 or TRBD2 (7 bases each). The V and J ends lost 6 bases and 2 bases respectively, with 16 bases between them. CDR3 length: 15 residues. Germline assignment: CDR1 MNHEY and CDR2 SMNVEV (reference sequence). The DNA for the CDR3 is TGTGCCAGCAGAGCCCGACAGGGAGGGCAAGAGACCCAGTACTTC. Translation: CASRARQGGQETQYF.

The sample holds many counts of this clonotype. The gene calls are TRBV7-9 and TRBJ2-2; possible D gene TRBD1, 5 bases. Germline V gene lookup returns CDR1 SEHNR and CDR2 FQNEAQ (reference sequence). The CDR3 length is 17 residues. Trimming cost V 1 base and J 4 bases, with 16 bases left between them. The CDR3 region has the DNA TGTGCCAGCAGCTTAGGCAGGGTGGTTGTTGGCACCGGGGAGCTGTTTTTT. Translating gives CASSLGRVVVGTGELFF.